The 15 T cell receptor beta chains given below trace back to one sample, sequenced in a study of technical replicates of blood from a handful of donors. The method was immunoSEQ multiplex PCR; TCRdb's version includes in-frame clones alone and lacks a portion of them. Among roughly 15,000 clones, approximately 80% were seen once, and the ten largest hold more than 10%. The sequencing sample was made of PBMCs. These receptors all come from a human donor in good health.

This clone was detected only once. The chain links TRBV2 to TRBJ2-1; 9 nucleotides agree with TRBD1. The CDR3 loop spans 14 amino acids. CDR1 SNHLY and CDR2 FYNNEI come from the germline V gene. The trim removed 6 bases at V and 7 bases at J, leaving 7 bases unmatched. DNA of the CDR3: TGTGCCAGCAGGACAGGGGGGATTTGGAATGAGCAGTTCTTC. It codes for CASRTGGIWNEQFF.

The CDR3 DNA reads TGTGCCAGCAGCCCTACCTTAGCCGGGACAGGGAACGAGCAGTACTTC. Translated, it gives CASSPTLAGTGNEQYF. This rearrangement joins TRBV5-6 to TRBJ2-7; TRBD1 aligns across 9 bases. V was pared by 4 bases and J by 5 bases, with 13 bases of the junction left unmatched. The germline CDR1 and CDR2 sequences are SGHDT and YYEEEE. The CDR3 consists of 16 residues.

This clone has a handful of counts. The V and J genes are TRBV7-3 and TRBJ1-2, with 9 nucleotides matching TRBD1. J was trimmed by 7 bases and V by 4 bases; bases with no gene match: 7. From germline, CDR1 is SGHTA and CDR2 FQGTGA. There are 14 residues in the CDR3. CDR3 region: CASSWGQGISGYTF. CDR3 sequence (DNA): TGTGCCAGCAGCTGGGGACAGGGAATCTCTGGCTACACCTTC.

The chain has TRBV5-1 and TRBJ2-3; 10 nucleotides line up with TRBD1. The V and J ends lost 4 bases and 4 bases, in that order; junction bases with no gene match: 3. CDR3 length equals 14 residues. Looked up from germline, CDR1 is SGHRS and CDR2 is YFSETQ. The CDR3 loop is CASSGGTGADTQYF. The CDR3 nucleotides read TGCGCCAGCAGCGGGGGGACAGGGGCAGATACGCAGTATTTT.

CDR3 region: CASSETGLTGNTIYF. CDR3 coding DNA: TGTGCCAGCAGTGAAACAGGGCTAACTGGAAACACCATATATTTT. The chain employs TRBV6-1 and TRBJ1-3; the D gene is possibly TRBD1 (6 bases). V lost 2 bases and J 2 bases, leaving 10 bases between the germline ends. Germline-derived CDR1 and CDR2 are MNHNS and SASEGT. CDR3 size: 15 residues.

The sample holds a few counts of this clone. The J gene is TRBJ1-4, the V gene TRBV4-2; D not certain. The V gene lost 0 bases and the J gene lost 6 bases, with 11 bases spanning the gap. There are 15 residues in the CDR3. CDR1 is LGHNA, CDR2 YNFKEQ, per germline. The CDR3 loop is CASSQEERAHEKLFF. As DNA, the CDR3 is TGTGCCAGCAGCCAAGAGGAGAGAGCCCATGAAAAACTGTTTTTT.

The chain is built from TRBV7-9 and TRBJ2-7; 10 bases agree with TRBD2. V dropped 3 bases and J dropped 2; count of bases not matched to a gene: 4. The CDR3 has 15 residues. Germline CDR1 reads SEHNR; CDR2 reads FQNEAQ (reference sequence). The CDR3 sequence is CASSLGLAHTYEQYF. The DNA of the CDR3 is TGTGCCAGCAGCTTGGGACTAGCGCACACCTACGAGCAGTACTTC.

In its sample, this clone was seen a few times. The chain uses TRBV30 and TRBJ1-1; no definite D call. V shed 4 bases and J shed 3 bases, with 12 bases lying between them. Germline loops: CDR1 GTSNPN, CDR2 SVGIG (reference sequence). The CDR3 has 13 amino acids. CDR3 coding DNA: TGTGCCTGGAACCCCGGGTTGGACACTGAAGCTTTCTTT. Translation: CAWNPGLDTEAFF.

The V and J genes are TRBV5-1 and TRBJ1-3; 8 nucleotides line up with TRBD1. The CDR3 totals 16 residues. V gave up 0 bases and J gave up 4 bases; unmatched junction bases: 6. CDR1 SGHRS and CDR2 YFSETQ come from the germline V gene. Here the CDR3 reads CASSLADRVTGNTIYF. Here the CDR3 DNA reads TGCGCCAGCAGCTTGGCGGACAGGGTAACCGGAAACACCATATATTTT.

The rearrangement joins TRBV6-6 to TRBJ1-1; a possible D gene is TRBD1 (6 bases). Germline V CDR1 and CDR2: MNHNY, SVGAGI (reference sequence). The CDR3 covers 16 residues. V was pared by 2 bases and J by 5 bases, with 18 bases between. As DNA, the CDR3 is TGTGCCAGCAGTTACCGTGGTACAGGGCGAACGACTGAAGCTTTCTTT. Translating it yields CASSYRGTGRTTEAFF.

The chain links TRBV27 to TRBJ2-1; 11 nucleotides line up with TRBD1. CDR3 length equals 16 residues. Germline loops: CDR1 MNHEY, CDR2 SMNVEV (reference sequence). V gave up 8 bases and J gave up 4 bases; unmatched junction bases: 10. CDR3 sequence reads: CASGITGQGGYNEQFF. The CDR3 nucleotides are TGTGCCAGCGGAATCACGGGACAGGGGGGTTACAATGAGCAGTTCTTC.

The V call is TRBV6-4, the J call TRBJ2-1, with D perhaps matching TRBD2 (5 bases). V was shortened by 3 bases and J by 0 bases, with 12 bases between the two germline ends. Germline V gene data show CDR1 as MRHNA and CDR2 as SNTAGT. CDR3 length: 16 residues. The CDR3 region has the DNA TGTGCCAGCAGTGATCTTACTAGGAGCTCCTACAATGAGCAGTTCTTC. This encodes CASSDLTRSSYNEQFF.

Written as DNA, the CDR3 is TGTGCCAGCAGCCCAGACAGGGCCACTGAAGCTTTCTTT. Protein product: CASSPDRATEAFF. The chain combines TRBV7-3 with TRBJ1-1; 7 positions match TRBD1. The V gene end was trimmed by 5 bases and the J gene end by 4 bases; junction bases not matched to a gene: 4. The CDR3 runs to 13 residues. Germline values: CDR1 SGHTA, CDR2 FQGTGA.

CDR3 residues: CASRFGQGHEQYF. The CDR3 bases are TGTGCCAGCAGATTCGGACAGGGCCACGAGCAGTACTTC. The gene calls are TRBV27 and TRBJ2-7, with 8 bases aligning to TRBD1. CDR1 is MNHEY and CDR2 is SMNVEV in the germline V gene (reference sequence). CDR3 length equals 13 residues. Germline trimming cut 6 bases from V and 5 bases from J; bases unmatched to any gene: 6.

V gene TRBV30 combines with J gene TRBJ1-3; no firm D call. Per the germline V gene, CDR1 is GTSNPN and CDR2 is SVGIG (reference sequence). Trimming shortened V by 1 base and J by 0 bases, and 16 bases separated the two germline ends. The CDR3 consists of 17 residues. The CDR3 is CAWSDRQSWASGNTIYF. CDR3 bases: TGTGCCTGGAGTGATCGACAAAGTTGGGCCTCTGGAAACACCATATATTTT.